One and the same sample provided the 11 T cell receptor beta chains below, sequenced in a study of technical replicates of blood from a handful of donors. The assay was immunoSEQ multiplex PCR, and TCRdb's table has in-frame clones only and misses some. The table has about 83,000 clones, about 96% seen once. Sequencing input: T cells isolated from PBMCs. The receptors originated from a human donor in good health.

This chain links TRBV10-3 with TRBJ1-3; tentatively, D is TRBD1 (5 bases). V was cut by 8 bases and J by 4 bases, with 18 bases left in between. The CDR3 is made up of 15 amino acids. Germline lookup yields CDR1 ENHRY and CDR2 SYGVKD. DNA of the CDR3: TGTGCCATCCGAGGCAGCGGGGGGACGGGAAACACCATATATTTT. Translating it yields CAIRGSGGTGNTIYF.

J is TRBJ2-2 and V is TRBV28; maybe TRBD2 (5 bases). V dropped 6 bases and J dropped 0 bases, with 8 bases sitting between them. CDR1 and CDR2 from the germline V gene are MDHEN and SYDVKM. The CDR3 has 14 residues. The CDR3, as DNA: TGTGCCAGCAGGACCGGGACGAACACCGGGGAGCTGTTTTTT. Translation gives CASRTGTNTGELFF.

This chain connects TRBV29-1 to TRBJ1-2; D not certain. This CDR3 region has 11 residues. Germline V gives CDR1 SQVTM, CDR2 ANQGSEA. Trimming stripped 3 bases from V and 8 bases from J, with 10 bases between. DNA of the CDR3: TGCAGCGTTGAGGTCGGGAACGGCTACACCTTC. This codes for CSVEVGNGYTF.

The chain links TRBV28 to TRBJ1-3; 7 nucleotides line up with TRBD1. The V gene's germline CDR1 is MDHEN and CDR2 SYDVKM. CDR3 size: 12 residues. Trimming took 10 bases from V and 3 from J; bases not matched to a gene: 3. The CDR3 DNA sequence: TGTGCCATCACAGGGGATGGAAACACCATATATTTT. Translating gives CAITGDGNTIYF.

The J gene is TRBJ2-3, the V gene TRBV7-9; 8 bases map to TRBD2. In germline, CDR1 is SEHNR, CDR2 FQNEAQ (reference sequence). The CDR3 has 16 amino acids. The junction had 7 bases not matched to a gene; V was cut back by 2 bases and J by 3 bases. CDR3 DNA: TGTGCCAGCAGCTTAACGATGGGCGGGGGGACAGATACGCAGTATTTT. Translated, it gives CASSLTMGGGTDTQYF.

The V and J genes are TRBV29-1 and TRBJ1-4, with a weak D call TRBD1 (5 bases). Germline loops: CDR1 SQVTM, CDR2 ANQGSEA. The V gene lost 5 bases and the J gene lost 7 bases, with 11 bases spanning the gap. The CDR3 covers 12 residues. Here the CDR3 DNA reads TGCAGCGTTATCTACCAGGGTGAAAAACTGTTTTTT. Translating it yields CSVIYQGEKLFF.

The chain joins TRBV5-1 to TRBJ1-2, with 9 bases matching TRBD1. This CDR3 contains 18 residues. Germline trimming cut 4 bases from V and 3 bases from J; bases unmatched to any gene: 16. Germline V gene data show CDR1 as SGHRS and CDR2 as YFSETQ. Here the CDR3 DNA reads TGCGCCAGCAGCCCCACTTATAGACAGGGGGACAGGGACTATGGCTACACCTTC. This encodes CASSPTYRQGDRDYGYTF.

CDR3 residues: CASSLEISGPYEQYF. CDR3 in DNA: TGTGCCAGCAGCTTGGAAATCAGCGGCCCCTACGAGCAGTACTTC. V is TRBV5-6 and J is TRBJ2-7; D may be TRBD2 (5 bases). Trimming stripped 0 bases from V and 2 bases from J, with 12 bases between. CDR3 size: 15 residues. CDR1 and CDR2 from the germline V gene are SGHDT and YYEEEE.

The chain combines TRBV19 with TRBJ1-2, with D maybe TRBD1 (5 bases). CDR1 and CDR2 from the germline V gene are LNHDA and SQIVND (reference sequence). This CDR3 is 14 amino acids long. The V end was cut by 5 bases, the J end by 8 bases, with 18 bases between. DNA of the CDR3: TGTGCCAGTAGTTCCTCCGGGGGTCGGGTCGGCTACACCTTC. It translates to CASSSSGGRVGYTF.

The chain carries TRBV5-8 and TRBJ2-7, with 7 positions matching TRBD1. The CDR3 length is 17 residues. The germline V gene has CDR1 SGHTS and CDR2 YDEGEE. V lost 3 bases, J lost 3 bases, and 15 bases stayed unmatched. In nucleotides, the CDR3 is TGTGCCAGCAGCTCTTATTGGGCAGGGGGTATGTTCTACGAGCAGTACTTC. Encoded protein: CASSSYWAGGMFYEQYF.

The chain carries TRBV10-3 and TRBJ2-6; TRBD1 agrees at 7 bases. The CDR3 consists of 16 residues. The J segment lost 0 bases and the V segment lost 6 bases, leaving 5 bases of the junction unmatched. Germline V CDR1 and CDR2: ENHRY, SYGVKD. The CDR3 here is CAIRQGQNSGANVLTF. CDR3 in DNA: TGTGCCATCAGACAGGGACAGAACTCTGGGGCCAACGTCCTGACTTTC.